This T cell receptor beta chain derives from a study of CD8+ T cells in alopecia areata. Findings and caveats of the study: Possibly because of HLA-related factors, TCR sharing was less clear across patients than in mice.

Obtained from alopecia areata patients were lesional scalp punch biopsies along with peripheral blood. Sequencing relied on a cDNA template that was reverse transcribed from extracted RNA. This table comes from immunoSEQ multiplex PCR, and its TCRdb copy is limited to in-frame clones, with some not included. The sample lists about 140,000 clones; approximately 51% were seen once. CDR3 size: 15 residues. V dropped 5 bases and J dropped 5 bases, with 19 bases sitting between them. Germline V gene sequence: CDR1 LNHNV, CDR2 YYDKDF (reference sequence). With respect to this clone: What it binds is not known.

The genes are TRBV15 and TRBJ2-7; D possibly corresponds to TRBD1 (7 bases). This TCR was sampled from a human donor with alopecia areata. The specimen comprised CD4+ T cells sorted from blood, sampled at week 0. In DNA, the CDR3 is TGTGCCACCAGCGTACGACAGGGAGGTCGAGACGAGCAGTACTTC. Protein sequence: CATSVRQGGRDEQYF. Full variable domain (rest looked up from reference TRBV15 and TRBJ2-7): DAMVIQNPRYQVTQFGKPVTLSCSQTLNHNVMYWYQQKSSQAPKLLFHYYDKDFNNEADTPDNFQSRRPNTSFCFLDIRSPGLGDTAMYLCATSVRQGGRDEQYFGPGTRLTVT.